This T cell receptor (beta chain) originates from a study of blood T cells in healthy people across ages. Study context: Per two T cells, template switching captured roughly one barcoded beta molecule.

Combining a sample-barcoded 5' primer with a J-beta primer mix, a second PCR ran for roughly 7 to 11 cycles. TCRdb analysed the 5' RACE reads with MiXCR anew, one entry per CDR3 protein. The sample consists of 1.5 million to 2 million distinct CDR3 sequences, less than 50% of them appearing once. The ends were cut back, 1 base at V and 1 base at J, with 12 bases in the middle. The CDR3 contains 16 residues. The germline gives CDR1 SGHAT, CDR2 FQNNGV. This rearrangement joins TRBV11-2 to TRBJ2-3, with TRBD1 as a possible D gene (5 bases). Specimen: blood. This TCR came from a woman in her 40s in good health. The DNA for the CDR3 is TGTGCCAGCAGCTTAGGAGTTATAGGGGGCACAGATACGCAGTATTTT. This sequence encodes CASSLGVIGGTDTQYF. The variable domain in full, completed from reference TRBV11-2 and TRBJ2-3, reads EAGVAQSPRYKIIEKRQSVAFWCNPISGHATLYWYQQILGQGPKLLIQFQNNGVVDDSQLPKDRFSAERLKGVDSTLKIQPAKLEDSAVYLCASSLGVIGGTDTQYFGPGTRLTVL.